Given below is one T cell receptor (beta chain) in context. The antigen is not known. Other DNA sequences in this specimen translate into the identical CDR3. CDR1 is SGHNT and CDR2 is YYREEE in the germline V gene (reference sequence). V shed 2 bases and J shed 0 bases, with 8 bases lying between them. The CDR3 is made up of 14 amino acids. The data stem from a study of cytomegalovirus exposure and HLA in healthy donors. Notes on the study in general: The HLA-A and HLA-B alleles of most subjects were reportedly predicted accurately from TCR beta sequences.

The PCR was carried out with 60 Vbeta primers and 13 Jbeta primers. Clones were read by immunoSEQ multiplex PCR, and TCRdb kept only the in-frame ones, dropping some. Here the sample spans roughly 150,000 clones, 80% to 85% being singletons. This receptor was obtained from a boy aged 2-9 years in good health and CMV-seronegative. J is TRBJ1-1 and V is TRBV5-4; D call uncertain. The sequenced sample consisted of PBMCs. CDR3 in DNA: TGTGCCAGCAGCTTAGACACCTTGAACACTGAAGCTTTCTTT. As protein: CASSLDTLNTEAFF.